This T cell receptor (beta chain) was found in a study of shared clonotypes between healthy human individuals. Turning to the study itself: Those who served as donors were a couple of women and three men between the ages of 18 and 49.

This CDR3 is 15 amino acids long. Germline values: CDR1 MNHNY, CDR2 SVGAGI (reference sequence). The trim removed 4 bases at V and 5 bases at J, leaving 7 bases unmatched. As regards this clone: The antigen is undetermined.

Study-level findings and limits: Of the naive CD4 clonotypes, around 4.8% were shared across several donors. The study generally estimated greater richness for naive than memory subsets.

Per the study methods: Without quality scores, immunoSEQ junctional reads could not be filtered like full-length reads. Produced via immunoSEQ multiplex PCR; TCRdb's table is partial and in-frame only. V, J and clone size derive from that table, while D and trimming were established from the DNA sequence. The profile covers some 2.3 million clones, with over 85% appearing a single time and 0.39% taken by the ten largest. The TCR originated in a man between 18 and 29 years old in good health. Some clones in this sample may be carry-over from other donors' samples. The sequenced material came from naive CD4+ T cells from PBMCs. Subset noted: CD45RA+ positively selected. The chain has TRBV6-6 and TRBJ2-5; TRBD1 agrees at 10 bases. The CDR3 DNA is TGTGCCAGCAGTTTCTCGACAGGGGGCTGGGAGACCCAGTACTTC. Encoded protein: CASSFSTGGWETQYF.